This T cell receptor beta chain emerged from a study of shared clonotypes between healthy human individuals. Whole-study context: The plates for each donor numbered three CD4 naive, three CD4 memory, two CD8 naive and one CD8 memory.

Broader study findings: When naive CD4 clonotypes were compared across a few donors, about 4.8% were shared. Genetic and exposure-history diversity was limited by the small donor number.

Caucasian adults residing in Nashville, Tennessee made up all the donors. Libraries were prepared by immunoSEQ multiplex PCR; TCRdb keeps only in-frame clonotypes and omits some of them. The sample contains some 2 million clones, 95% of which appear only once. The CDR3 is made up of 17 amino acids. The V and J ends lost 6 bases and 1 base, in that order; junction bases with no gene match: 13. CDR1 and CDR2 from the germline V gene are SNHLY and FYNNEI. In the case of this clone: Its antigen is as yet unknown.

The sequenced sample was naive CD4+ T cells sorted from blood. Regarding subset: CD45RA+ positively selected. The clonotype was recovered from a man younger than 35 in good health. The genes are TRBV2 and TRBJ2-3; 7 nucleotides agree with TRBD2. Here the CDR3 reads CASRRAGTQMGTDTQYF. The CDR3, as DNA: TGTGCCAGCAGGAGAGCGGGGACCCAGATGGGCACAGATACGCAGTATTTT.